The present TCR beta chain was sequenced within a study of STAT3 mutations in large granular lymphocyte leukemia (dated by TCRdb to the late 2010s). Turning to the overall study: In roughly half of the longitudinally sequenced T-LGLL patients, canonical activating STAT3 mutations were detected. Over half of the T-LGLL patients were given one or more immunosuppressive therapy regimens, and around two fifths of the treated patients had a hematologic response. Patients with T-cell large granular lymphocyte leukemia underwent serial deep sequencing of TCRbeta CDR3 and STAT3 to reconstruct clonal hierarchy and dynamics. From an initial cohort of a few hundred LGL patients, roughly 17 representative T-LGLL cases were selected for longitudinal TCRbeta and STAT3 sequencing. Two patients with natural killer LGL leukemia were also sequenced longitudinally as controls within the study. On average, sequencing was done at around 3.6 time points per patient, with the number of samplings ranging from 2 to 8. The full study reports these points: All T-LGLL patients had at least one immunodominant TCRbeta clonotype, and roughly half had multiple immunodominant subclonotypes. The burden of the dominant TCR clone was higher than the STAT3 mutant burden in several patients, which suggests that the STAT3 mutation arose secondarily inside a clone that had already expanded. TCR clonotype switching after therapy was seen in about 35% of the 18 patients, with all newly emerging clones being STAT3 wild type. Since codominant clonotypes persisted in some patients, a small but highly pathogenic clone may have gone undetected. The linking of therapy response to changes in TCR clonal burden was complicated by variable intervals between samplings and differing treatment regimens. Because no samples were available when a clone first appeared, clonal expansion was inferred from samplings taken at other points.

Reading the germline V gene (reference sequence) gives CDR1 SEHNR and CDR2 FQNEAQ. Measured from the cysteine to the phenylalanine, the CDR3 is 14 residues long. Only the CDR3 portion is preserved as DNA: 42 bases, with reading frame beginning at the first base. V loses 4 bases at its end and J loses 5 bases; junction bases beyond the gene matches: 1. An Illumina MiSeq was used to sequence the TCRbeta libraries, yielding an average of around 42,000 productive templates per sample. Multiplex PCR amplification was used to generate TCRbeta CDR3 libraries with the immunoSEQ assay. Regarding the original processing steps: Repertoire diversity was calculated as previously defined, with values near 0 taken to indicate extremely monoclonal samples. Imported from immuneACCESS, the table was reduced by TCRdb to in-frame sequences with V and J called. These copies leave out some clones; in studies compared against another copy, an unresolved V gene accounts for under half, and the cause of the remainder is not known. For V, J and clone size, that table is used; D and trimming come from the DNA. Here the sample has approximately 42,000 clones; around 80% occur a single time. The top ten hold more than 0.35% of the sample.

This clone was seen only once. Its antigen remains unidentified. Base-call qualities are not available, and no considerably larger clone is one nucleotide away. The same DNA, extracted from blood mononuclear cells, served for both TCR sequencing and STAT3 sequencing. The V and J genes are TRBV7-9 and TRBJ1-4; 10 junctional bases match TRBD1. Sequenced input: PBMCs. This clonotype originated in a human donor with T large granular lymphocyte leukemia. Some clones in this sample may be carry-over from other donors' samples. The CDR3 here reads CASSSGQGNEKLFF. The nucleotide sequence reads as follows: TGTGCCAGCAGCTCGGGACAGGGGAATGAAAAACTGTTTTTT.